This T cell receptor beta chain came from a study of memory CD4+ T cells and cytomegalovirus serostatus. CDR1 and CDR2 (germline): SEHNR, FQNEAQ (reference sequence). There are 15 residues in the CDR3. Trimming removed 1 base from V and 6 bases from J, with 12 bases in between. Libraries were prepared by immunoSEQ multiplex PCR; TCRdb keeps only in-frame clonotypes and omits some of them. The data show tens of thousands of clones, with 78% seen just once and less than 0.6% held by the top ten. The sort gate was single viable CD3+CD4+CD8-CD45RO+ cells for memory CD4+ T cells. This chain uses TRBV7-9 with TRBJ1-4, with D hard to call. The sequenced sample consisted of memory CD4+ T cells from blood. The TCR originated in an adult in good health and CMV-seronegative. CDR3 in DNA: TGTGCCAGCAGCTTAGAAGGGCGTCAGTATGAAAAACTGTTTTTT. Protein: CASSLEGRQYEKLFF.